The 5 T cell receptor beta chains in this list originate from one sample, sequenced in a study of graft-versus-host responses after intestinal transplantation. The protocol was immunoSEQ multiplex PCR, while the TCRdb copy is restricted to in-frame clones and leaves out a portion. The sample has more than 90,000 clones, 85% to 95% seen once. No antigen is known for these receptors. This specimen consisted of unstimulated CD4+ T cells sorted from spleen or lymph node cells, obtained before transplant. Receptor source: a human donor who was the organ donor for an intestinal transplant.

The J gene is TRBJ1-1, the V gene TRBV6-5; no firm D call. The germline V gene encodes CDR1 MNHEY and CDR2 SVGAGI. This CDR3 has 15 residues. V shed 1 base and J shed 1 base, with 10 bases lying between them. The CDR3 DNA reads TGTGCCAGCAGTTACTACACCGGCAGGAACACTGAAGCTTTCTTT. Translated, it gives CASSYYTGRNTEAFF.

The chain recombines TRBV9 with TRBJ1-3; D call uncertain. This CDR3 is built from 14 residues. CDR1 is SGDLS, CDR2 YYNGEE, per germline. Trimming pared 4 bases from V and 0 bases from J, leaving 8 bases between. CDR3 bases: TGTGCCAGCAGCTCTCGCAGCTCTGGAAACACCATATATTTT. Residues: CASSSRSSGNTIYF. Full variable domain (outside the CDR3, taken from reference TRBV9 and TRBJ1-3): DSGVTQTPKHLITATGQRVTLRCSPRSGDLSVYWYQQSLDQGLQFLIQYYNGEERAKGNILERFSAQQFPDLHSELNLSSLELGDSALYFCASSSRSSGNTIYFGEGSWLTVV.

The chain is built from TRBV6-1 and TRBJ2-1; D not resolved. The CDR3 consists of 13 residues. Trimming took 6 bases from V and 3 from J, leaving 9 bases between them. CDR1 is MNHNS and CDR2 is SASEGT in the germline V gene. The CDR3 DNA is TGTGCCAGCAGGTTGACGGACTACAATGAGCAGTTCTTC. Its protein product is CASRLTDYNEQFF.

This chain connects TRBV11-3 to TRBJ1-2, with D possibly matching TRBD1 (6 bases). The CDR3 spans 13 residues. Trimming cost V 0 bases and J 8 bases, with 10 bases left between them. The germline V gene encodes CDR1 SGHNT and CDR2 YENEEA. CDR3 sequence reads: CASSLDRGVGYTF. The CDR3 DNA is TGTGCCAGCAGCTTAGACAGGGGAGTGGGCTACACCTTC.

The chain carries TRBV5-1 and TRBJ1-1, with D perhaps TRBD1 (5 bases). V was cut by 1 base and J by 1 base, with 5 bases left in between. CDR1 is SGHRS, CDR2 YFSETQ, per germline. This CDR3 spans 13 amino acids. This CDR3 reads CASSLTGNTEAFF. CDR3 sequence (DNA): TGCGCCAGCAGCTTGACAGGGAACACTGAAGCTTTCTTT.